This T cell receptor beta chain was found in a study of CD8+CD57+ T cells in acquired aplastic anemia. Across the study: Isolated CD4+ and CD8+ cells, once sorted, yielded DNA averaging roughly 3.2 ug. Mean read depth for CD4+ cells from healthy donors was 10 million to 14 million.

Profiling that covered TCR beta VDJ and CDR3 relied on genomic DNA as its template. TCRdb fed the reads into MiXCR, producing one record per CDR3 protein. The sample holds around 400,000 distinct CDR3 sequences, 55% to 70% seen once. Trimming removed 6 bases from V and 4 bases from J, with 16 bases in between. The CDR3 sequence is 16 residues long. CDR1 is MNHEY and CDR2 is SVGAGI in the germline V gene. Study results and limitations: Comparison of patients with controls identified around 28 shared CD8+ CDR3 sequences. Any difference that existed in CD8+ Simpson's diversity between patients and controls was not significant.

In its sample, this clonotype was seen many times. Antigen specificity is unknown. Sequencing used sorted CD4+, CD8+, or CD8+CD57+ T cells (not recorded which) from PBMCs. This clonotype was sampled from a human donor in good health, serving as a control. The rearrangement joins TRBV6-5 to TRBJ1-6, with a possible D match to TRBD1 (6 bases). The CDR3 loop reads CASRKQGPAYNSPLHF. In DNA form, the CDR3 reads TGTGCCAGCAGAAAACAGGGCCCCGCTTATAATTCACCCCTCCACTTT.